These 13 T cell receptor beta chains came from one sample sequenced in a study of blood T cell repertoires in COVID-19. TCRdb keeps only in-frame clones here, not all; method: immunoSEQ multiplex PCR. The sample includes about 250,000 clones, roughly nine tenths of them seen just once. Material: PBMCs or T cells enriched from blood (not recorded which). The receptors originated from a woman aged 18-29 years who had recovered from COVID-19.

V usage is TRBV25-1 and J usage is TRBJ2-7, with a tentative D call TRBD1 (7 bases). The CDR3 sequence is 16 residues long. Per germline, CDR1 MGHDK and CDR2 SYGVNS. The CDR3 region has the DNA TGTGCAACACAAGCGGCCGGGGGACAGCCTCGGGACGAGCAGTACTTC. Its translation: CATQAAGGQPRDEQYF.

The chain links TRBV28 to TRBJ1-1, with D unresolved. V lost 4 bases and J lost 1, with 10 bases in between. CDR1 and CDR2 from the germline V gene are MDHEN and SYDVKM. CDR3 length: 14 amino acids. DNA of the CDR3: TGTGCCAGCAGTTATGTGCGCCGGAACACTGAAGCTTTCTTT. It yields the protein CASSYVRRNTEAFF.

The J gene is TRBJ2-3, the V gene TRBV18, with D unclear. This CDR3 spans 16 amino acids. With 0 bases removed from V and 2 bases from J, the gap between germline ends came to 12 bases. CDR1 KGHSH and CDR2 LQKENI come from the germline V gene. Here the CDR3 reads CASSPPAPANTDTQYF. In DNA, the CDR3 is TGTGCCAGCTCACCACCGGCTCCTGCCAACACAGATACGCAGTATTTT.

The chain joins TRBV5-1 to TRBJ2-1; 12 nucleotides agree with TRBD2. Germline CDR1 is SGHRS and CDR2 is YFSETQ. V lost 4 bases to trimming and J lost 8 bases; unmatched junction nucleotides: 7. The CDR3 extends over 15 amino acids. The CDR3 DNA reads TGCGCCAGCAGCATGACTAGCGGGGGTATTTATGAGCAGTTCTTC. Translated, it gives CASSMTSGGIYEQFF.

The chain combines TRBV10-3 with TRBJ2-3; possible D gene TRBD1, 6 bases. The V end was cut by 11 bases, the J end by 0 bases, with 18 bases between. Per germline, CDR1 ENHRY and CDR2 SYGVKD. The CDR3 is 15 residues long. The DNA for the CDR3 is TGTGCCTCGGGGAGATTGGACAGAAGCACAGATACGCAGTATTTT. This codes for CASGRLDRSTDTQYF.

The chain combines TRBV5-3 with TRBJ2-3; 8 positions match TRBD1. TRBV5-3 is sorted into the ORF group, with uncertain function. Germline trimming cut 0 bases from V and 6 bases from J; bases unmatched to any gene: 9. The CDR3 spans 16 residues. The CDR3: CARSLETGVGWDTQYF. The CDR3 DNA is TGTGCCAGAAGCTTGGAGACAGGGGTTGGTTGGGATACGCAGTATTTT.

The J gene is TRBJ2-7, the V gene TRBV12-1; TRBD1 is the table's D call and was not checked against the DNA. TRBV12-1 is a listed pseudogene. The CDR3 extends over 16 amino acids. In DNA form, the CDR3 reads TGTGCCAGCAGCTTGGATGGGACAGGGGATCCCTACGAGCAGTACTTC. It yields the protein CASSLDGTGDPYEQYF.

The chain carries TRBV20-1 and TRBJ1-5; 8 bases are a match to TRBD1. CDR3 size: 11 residues. CDR1 is DFQATT and CDR2 is SNEGSKA in the germline V gene (reference sequence). Germline trimming cut 6 bases from V and 7 bases from J; bases unmatched to any gene: 2. This CDR3 reads CSARTGQPQHF. In DNA form, the CDR3 reads TGCAGTGCCAGGACAGGGCAGCCCCAGCATTTT.

This rearrangement joins TRBV9 to TRBJ2-3; the match to TRBD2 covers 8 bases. Trimming cost V 3 bases and J 4 bases; bases outside gene matches: 10. Germline CDR1 SGDLS, CDR2 YYNGEE. The CDR3 spans 16 residues. The CDR3 nucleotides are TGTGCCAGCAGCGGCGGACTAGCCTGGTCCCCAGATACGCAGTATTTT. The encoded protein is CASSGGLAWSPDTQYF.

Comments on this clone: The same CDR3 arises from other DNA sequences in this sample as well. The chain employs TRBV5-1 and TRBJ1-2; TRBD1 might be the D (5 bases). Between the trimmed V and J ends, which lost 0 bases and 4 bases, there was a span of 10 bases. CDR1 is SGHRS, CDR2 YFSETQ, per germline. The CDR3 runs to 14 residues. CDR3 region: CASSLGGASYGYTF. Written as DNA, the CDR3 is TGCGCCAGCAGCTTGGGGGGCGCGTCCTATGGCTACACCTTC.

The CDR3 DNA reads TGTGCCACGTCTGGTGGGCAAAGCCACCTCCATGGCTACACCTTC. Residues: CATSGGQSHLHGYTF. The chain combines TRBV27 with TRBJ1-2; no reliable D call. Trimming stripped 10 bases from V and 6 bases from J, with 24 bases between. Germline V gene data show CDR1 as MNHEY and CDR2 as SMNVEV (reference sequence). This CDR3 comprises 15 residues.

The CDR3 DNA reads as TGTGCCAGCAGGCATACAGGGGACTCCTACAATGAGCAGTTCTTC. It translates to CASRHTGDSYNEQFF. The chain carries TRBV27 and TRBJ2-1; 7 nucleotides agree with TRBD1. The CDR3 extends over 15 amino acids. J gave up 0 bases and V 6 bases, and 5 bases lay outside the gene matches. Germline values: CDR1 MNHEY, CDR2 SMNVEV (reference sequence).

The chain couples TRBV28 to TRBJ1-4, with D unclear. The CDR3 runs 13 residues. Between the trimmed V and J ends, which lost 0 bases and 5 bases, there was a span of 4 bases. CDR1 is MDHEN and CDR2 is SYDVKM in the germline V gene. The CDR3 loop reads CASSLWGNEKLFF. For the CDR3, the DNA is TGTGCCAGCAGTTTATGGGGCAATGAAAAACTGTTTTTT.